Below are 17 T cell receptor beta chains sequenced from a single sample in a study of control samples from healthy donors and cancer patients. Clones were sequenced by immunoSEQ multiplex PCR, and TCRdb holds only the in-frame ones, with some missing. The sample carries 100,000 to 150,000 clones, around 90% recorded once. The source material was blood. The receptors come from a man aged 35 to 55 in good health.

The chain couples TRBV30 to TRBJ1-1; 8 bases are a match to TRBD1. V gave up 4 bases and J gave up 8 bases; unmatched junction bases: 15. This CDR3 is 15 amino acids long. Germline V gives CDR1 GTSNPN, CDR2 SVGIG (reference sequence). The chain's CDR3 is CAWNSLDRVINEAFF. The DNA for the CDR3 is TGTGCCTGGAACTCTTTGGACAGGGTGATTAACGAAGCTTTCTTT.

The J gene is TRBJ1-5, the V gene TRBV18; TRBD1 might be the D (5 bases). The CDR3 extends over 15 amino acids. Trimming took 3 bases from V and 4 from J, leaving 13 bases between them. Germline lookup yields CDR1 KGHSH and CDR2 LQKENI. In nucleotides, the CDR3 is TGTGCCAGCTCACCGACAGCGTCCCCTAATCAGCCCCAGCATTTT. It is translated as CASSPTASPNQPQHF.

This chain connects TRBV7-2 to TRBJ1-2, with a possible D match to TRBD1 (5 bases). Deletions cut 1 base from V and 4 bases from J, with 13 bases between. The CDR3 consists of 15 residues. The germline V gene has CDR1 SGHTA and CDR2 FQGNSA. CDR3 amino acids: CASSLEVRGLYGYTF. CDR3 nucleotides: TGTGCCAGCAGCTTAGAAGTTAGGGGCCTCTATGGCTACACCTTC.

The genes are TRBV7-9 and TRBJ1-2; possible D gene TRBD1, 5 bases. V shed 3 bases and J shed 7 bases, with 12 bases lying between them. The CDR3 totals 13 residues. Germline-derived CDR1 and CDR2 are SEHNR and FQNEAQ (reference sequence). The CDR3 coding sequence is TGTGCCAGCAGCTTGGGGGGGGGGAGTGGCTACACCTTC. This sequence encodes CASSLGGGSGYTF.

The chain couples TRBV3-1 (or the pseudogene TRBV3-2) to TRBJ2-3; 13 bases align to TRBD2. The trim removed 1 base at V and 1 base at J, leaving 2 bases unmatched. Germline V CDR1 and CDR2: LGHDT, YNNKEL (reference sequence). The CDR3 has 17 amino acids. The DNA of the CDR3 is TGTGCCAGCAGCCAAGGACTAGCGGGGGGACGCACAGATACGCAGTATTTT. Translated: CASSQGLAGGRTDTQYF.

CDR3 in amino acids: CASSAIRGKITEAFF. CDR3 nucleotides: TGTGCCAGCAGCGCGATAAGGGGGAAGATCACTGAAGCTTTCTTT. The chain carries TRBV7-9 and TRBJ1-1; a possible D gene is TRBD1 (6 bases). This CDR3 comprises 15 residues. Trimming shortened V by 5 bases and J by 4 bases, and 17 bases separated the two germline ends. Germline assignment: CDR1 SEHNR and CDR2 FQNEAQ (reference sequence).

The genes are TRBV29-1 and TRBJ2-6, with D possibly TRBD1 on 5 matching bases. Germline CDR1 reads SQVTM; CDR2 reads ANQGSEA. This CDR3 contains 15 residues. The V gene lost 2 bases and the J gene lost 4 bases, with 12 bases spanning the gap. This CDR3 is CSVELSRAGANVLTF. CDR3 DNA: TGCAGCGTTGAATTGTCCAGGGCCGGGGCCAACGTCCTGACTTTC.

The rearrangement links TRBV6-6 to TRBJ1-3; D unclear. CDR3 size: 14 residues. Germline CDR1 is MNHNY and CDR2 is SVGAGI (reference sequence). The V gene lost 3 bases and the J gene lost 2 bases, with 8 bases spanning the gap. CDR3 sequence: CASSYAETGNTIYF. CDR3 nucleotide sequence: TGTGCCAGCAGTTATGCCGAAACTGGAAACACCATATATTTT.

CDR3: CATSPDSTTDTQYF. Written as DNA, the CDR3 is TGTGCCACCAGCCCGGACAGTACCACAGATACGCAGTATTTT. This chain connects TRBV15 to TRBJ2-3, with TRBD1 as a possible D gene (6 bases). The V end was cut by 5 bases, the J end by 2 bases, with 11 bases between. Germline values: CDR1 LNHNV, CDR2 YYDKDF (reference sequence). The CDR3 totals 14 residues. Looking up the rest from reference TRBV15 and TRBJ2-3 gives the full variable domain: DAMVIQNPRYQVTQFGKPVTLSCSQTLNHNVMYWYQQKSSQAPKLLFHYYDKDFNNEADTPDNFQSRRPNTSFCFLDIRSPGLGDTAMYLCATSPDSTTDTQYFGPGTRLTVL.

J is TRBJ1-6 and V is TRBV29-1; D call uncertain. The V end was cut by 4 bases, the J end by 5 bases, with 12 bases between. Germline CDR1 is SQVTM and CDR2 is ANQGSEA. The CDR3 is 14 residues long. The CDR3 DNA follows: TGCAGCGTTGCGACCCGGGCGAATAATTCACCCCTCCACTTT. Translated, it gives CSVATRANNSPLHF. The full variable domain, its missing parts supplied by reference TRBV29-1 and TRBJ1-6, is SAVISQKPSRDICQRGTSLTIQCQVDSQVTMMFWYRQQPGQSLTLIATANQGSEATYESGFVIDKFPISRPNLTFSTLTVSNMSPEDSSIYLCSVATRANNSPLHFGNGTRLTVT.

The sample holds a few counts of this clone. The V gene is TRBV7-8, the J gene TRBJ2-1; D is ambiguous. The CDR3 is 13 amino acids. Germline V gene data show CDR1 as SGHVS and CDR2 as FQNEAQ. The ends were cut back, 2 bases at V and 8 bases at J, with 10 bases in the middle. This CDR3 is CASSLPRRDEQFF. The CDR3 nucleotides read TGTGCCAGCAGCTTACCACGTCGAGATGAGCAGTTCTTC.

This CDR3 is CASSYSGIYGYTF. As DNA, the CDR3 is TGTGCCAGCAGTTACTCAGGGATCTATGGCTACACCTTC. This chain uses TRBV12-3 or TRBV12-4 with TRBJ1-2; D may be TRBD1 (5 bases). The V and J ends lost 4 bases and 4 bases respectively, with 10 bases between them. This CDR3 has 13 amino acids.

The chain joins TRBV2 to TRBJ1-5; the D is unclear. V gave up 6 bases and J gave up 11 bases, with 14 bases separating them. Germline V gene sequence: CDR1 SNHLY, CDR2 FYNNEI. The CDR3 spans 12 residues. The DNA for the CDR3 is TGTGCCAGCAGCGAACAGTCCATGGCCCAGCATTTT. Its protein is CASSEQSMAQHF.

J is TRBJ2-7 and V is TRBV19; possibly TRBD2 for D (6 bases). V lost 8 bases, J lost 4 bases, and 18 bases lay in between. CDR1 and CDR2 (germline): LNHDA, SQIVND (reference sequence). This CDR3 region has 14 residues. The CDR3 loop reads CASSARDSSYEQYF. CDR3 in DNA: TGTGCCAGTTCAGCCCGGGACTCCTCATACGAGCAGTACTTC.

The chain combines TRBV10-1 with TRBJ1-4; the D is unclear. This CDR3 spans 14 amino acids. Germline V gene data show CDR1 as WNHNN and CDR2 as SYGVQD (reference sequence). V shed 0 bases and J shed 3 bases, with 5 bases lying between them. The CDR3 DNA reads TGCGCCAGCAGTGAGTCGAGTGCTAATGAAAAACTGTTTTTT. Its translation: CASSESSANEKLFF.

The V call is TRBV5-1, the J call TRBJ2-3; the match to TRBD2 covers 10 bases. CDR3 length: 17 amino acids. The ends lost 0 bases at V and 6 bases at J; junction bases unmatched: 10. Germline V gene data show CDR1 as SGHRS and CDR2 as YFSETQ. This CDR3 is CASSLGLAGRRVDTQYF. DNA for the CDR3: TGCGCCAGCAGCTTGGGACTAGCGGGCCGACGCGTTGATACGCAGTATTTT. The entire variable domain, with the rest obtained from reference TRBV5-1 and TRBJ2-3, is as follows: KAGVTQTPRYLIKTRGQQVTLSCSPISGHRSVSWYQQTPGQGLQFLFEYFSETQRNKGNFPGRFSGRQFSNSRSEMNVSTLELGDSALYLCASSLGLAGRRVDTQYFGPGTRLTVL.

The chain has TRBV30 and TRBJ1-2, with D tentatively TRBD1 (5 bases). This CDR3 contains 15 residues. CDR1 GTSNPN and CDR2 SVGIG come from the germline V gene (reference sequence). V was trimmed by 0 bases and J by 1 base, leaving 12 bases between them. This CDR3 is CAWSVTGAGNYGYTF. The CDR3 DNA follows: TGTGCCTGGAGTGTTACCGGGGCGGGTAACTATGGCTACACCTTC.